The clone carrying this T cell receptor (beta chain) has more than one count but fewer than ten. What it recognizes is unknown. The data stem from a study of T-cell reconstitution after alpha-beta-depleted transplantation in children. The V gene's germline CDR1 is SNHLY and CDR2 FYNNEI. This CDR3 spans 12 amino acids. The V end was cut by 7 bases, the J end by 8 bases, with 12 bases between. Study findings and constraints: In some patients, recipient T cells and intrathymic progenitors surviving conditioning explained high day-60 diversity.

Unique molecular identifiers were used to barcode this TCRbeta library. TCRdb redid the calling of the PCR reads with MiXCR, one entry per CDR3 protein. Of nearly 250,000 distinct CDR3 sequences listed, just under 8.5% are singletons. The sample was PBMCs, mostly from graft donor cells, taken 180 days after TCRalphabeta/CD19-depleted stem cell transplant. This sequence was found in a male patient between 5 and 17 years old who had a stem cell transplant for acute lymphoblastic leukemia, so the T cells may come from the graft donor. This sequence joins TRBV2 and TRBJ1-5, with D possibly being TRBD1 (5 bases). As DNA, the CDR3 is TGTGCCAGCAACCAGGGCCCCGAGCCCCAGCATTTT. Its protein product is CASNQGPEPQHF.